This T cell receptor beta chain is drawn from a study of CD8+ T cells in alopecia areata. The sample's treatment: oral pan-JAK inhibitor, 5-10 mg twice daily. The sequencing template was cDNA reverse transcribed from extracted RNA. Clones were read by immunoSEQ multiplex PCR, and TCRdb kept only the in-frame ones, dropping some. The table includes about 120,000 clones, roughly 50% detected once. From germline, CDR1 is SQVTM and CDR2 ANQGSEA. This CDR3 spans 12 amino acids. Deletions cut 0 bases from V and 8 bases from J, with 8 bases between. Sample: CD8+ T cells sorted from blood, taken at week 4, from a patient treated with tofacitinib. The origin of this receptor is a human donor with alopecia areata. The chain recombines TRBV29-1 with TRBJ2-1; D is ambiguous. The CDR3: CSVEDNQDEQFF. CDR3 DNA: TGCAGCGTTGAAGATAACCAGGATGAGCAGTTCTTC.